The 7 T cell receptor beta chains listed next were all sequenced from one sample in a study of blood T cell repertoires in COVID-19 (TCRdb year 2020). To prepare the library, the immunoSEQ multiplex PCR assay was applied. What TCRdb holds here is the immuneACCESS table cut down to in-frame rearrangements. Part of the clones is not present; checked against another copy, under half of the missing clones reflect an unresolved V gene, and the others are unexplained. The sample contains about 94,000 clones, around 86% of them found a single time. The ten biggest clones cover 4.5% to 5% of the sample. The sample was peripheral blood. The receptors shown here come from a woman aged 80 or over with acute or convalescent COVID-19.

This clone was counted between two and nine times. The rearrangement uses TRBV18 and TRBJ2-5, with 7 nucleotides matching TRBD2. CDR1 is KGHSH, CDR2 LQKENI, per germline. The CDR3 sequence is 15 residues long. J lost 5 bases, V lost 6 bases, and 12 bases had no gene match. The CDR3 region has the DNA TGTGCCAGCTCGCGGAACGGGAGGCCCGAGGAGACCCAGTACTTC. Its protein is CASSRNGRPEETQYF.

CDR3 sequence: CASSPLTPKAEQFF. As DNA, the CDR3 is TGTGCCAGCAGTCCCTTGACACCCAAGGCTGAGCAGTTCTTC. The V call is TRBV27, the J call TRBJ2-1; D is unresolved. The ends were cut back, 5 bases at V and 9 bases at J, with 17 bases in the middle. Germline assignment: CDR1 MNHEY and CDR2 SMNVEV (reference sequence). The CDR3 runs to 14 residues.

J is TRBJ2-1 and V is TRBV5-4, with 11 nucleotides matching TRBD2. CDR1 and CDR2 from the germline V gene are SGHNT and YYREEE (reference sequence). The length of the CDR3 is 16 residues. The J segment lost 2 bases and the V segment lost 4 bases, leaving 5 bases of the junction unmatched. The CDR3 coding sequence is TGTGCCAGCAGCCGTGGGACTAGCGGCGCCTACAATGAGCAGTTCTTC. Translating it yields CASSRGTSGAYNEQFF. Drawing the rest from reference TRBV5-4 and TRBJ2-1, the complete variable domain is ETGVTQSPTHLIKTRGQQVTLRCSSQSGHNTVSWYQQALGQGPQFIFQYYREEENGRGNFPPRFSGLQFPNYSSELNVNALELDDSALYLCASSRGTSGAYNEQFFGPGTRLTVL.

The chain joins TRBV19 to TRBJ2-1; 11 bases agree with TRBD2. Germline V gives CDR1 LNHDA, CDR2 SQIVND (reference sequence). Trimming cost V 4 bases and J 0 bases; bases outside gene matches: 5. The CDR3 is 17 amino acids. CDR3 bases: TGTGCCAGTAGTAGAATAGGACTAGCGGGCTCCTACAATGAGCAGTTCTTC. Its translation is CASSRIGLAGSYNEQFF.

This chain links TRBV30 with TRBJ1-6; D ambiguous. The CDR3 is 16 amino acids. From germline, CDR1 is GTSNPN and CDR2 SVGIG (reference sequence). V dropped 3 bases and J dropped 8 bases, with 20 bases sitting between them. The CDR3 reads CAWSPVGIGMDSPLHF. The CDR3 DNA sequence: TGTGCCTGGAGCCCCGTGGGCATCGGTATGGATTCACCCCTCCACTTT.

The CDR3, as DNA: TGTGCCATCAGTAGCCAGGGTGTGAACACTGAAGCTTTCTTT. This gives the protein CAISSQGVNTEAFF. V usage is TRBV10-3 and J usage is TRBJ1-1, with D perhaps TRBD1 (5 bases). Looked up from germline, CDR1 is ENHRY and CDR2 is SYGVKD. This CDR3 comprises 14 residues. V lost 5 bases to trimming and J lost 0 bases, with 10 bases between them.

This clone turned up a few times. The V and J genes are TRBV4-1 and TRBJ1-2; TRBD1 agrees at 7 bases. The CDR3 sequence is 14 residues long. Trimming at V came to 0 bases and at J to 8 bases, leaving 6 bases not matched to a gene. CDR1 is MGHRA and CDR2 is YSYEKL in the germline V gene. The CDR3: CASSQEGDSLGYTF. CDR3 DNA: TGCGCCAGCAGCCAAGAGGGGGACAGCCTAGGCTACACCTTC.